This is a list of T cell receptor beta chains from one sample in a study of T cell repertoires in cytomegalovirus infection. MiXCR was run by TCRdb on the reads, yielding one entry per CDR3 protein. The data show about 740,000 distinct CDR3 sequences, with roughly 36% seen just once and about 20% held by the top ten. No antigens are known for them. Sequencing was performed on cultured PBMCs, taken from culture after CMV antigen stimulation. These receptors came from a human donor in good health (CMV status not recorded). Some clones in this sample may be carry-over from other donors' samples. CDR3s include the opening cysteine and the closing phenylalanine or tryptophan. The order of the fields is D gene, V gene, J gene, clone size, CDR3 protein, CDR3 DNA. D genes are given only for firm matches. A clone size is listed for some rows: how often the clone was seen (once, few, many), or a class if it is expanded.

TRBD1	TRBV7-8	TRBJ2-2	few	CASSPRTGGRPGELFF	TGTGCCAGCAGCCCGCGGACAGGGGGCCGTCCCGGGGAGCTGTTTTTT
TRBD2	TRBV11-2	TRBJ2-2	once	CASSRRGGENTGELFF	TGTGCCAGCAGCCGGCGTGGGGGGGAGAACACCGGGGAGCTGTTTTTT
.	TRBV20-1	TRBJ2-3	once	CSAREPATSTDTQYF	TGCAGTGCTAGAGAACCAGCGACCTCCACAGATACGCAGTATTTT
TRBD1	TRBV5-1	TRBJ2-7	.	CASSLAIQGAYEQYF	TGCGCCAGCAGCTTGGCTATCCAGGGGGCCTACGAGCAGTACTTC
.	TRBV6-6	TRBJ1-3	.	CASRPTGGGNTIYF	TGTGCCAGCAGACCGACAGGAGGTGGAAACACCATATATTTT
.	TRBV20-1	TRBJ1-5	few	CSASPSGRDHQPQHF	TGCAGTGCTAGTCCCTCGGGCAGGGATCATCAGCCCCAGCATTTT
.	TRBV28	TRBJ2-7	few	CASSTPGGGHEQYF	TGTGCCAGCAGTACCCCCGGAGGGGGTCACGAGCAGTACTTC
.	TRBV15	TRBJ1-1	.	CATSRVVTEAFF	TGTGCCACCAGCAGAGTGGTCACTGAAGCTTTCTTT
.	TRBV5-4	TRBJ1-4	.	CASSEGPTNEKLFF	TGTGCCAGCTCCGAGGGGCCCACTAATGAAAAACTGTTTTTT
TRBD2	TRBV20-1	TRBJ2-1	few	CSASAGFRAGGDEQFF	TGCAGTGCTAGTGCGGGGTTTCGAGCGGGGGGGGATGAGCAGTTCTTC
TRBD2	TRBV25-1	TRBJ2-1	.	CASSVPSGGLSYNEQFF	TGTGCCAGCAGTGTTCCTAGCGGGGGTCTCTCCTACAATGAGCAGTTCTTC
.	TRBV20-1	TRBJ2-3	few	CSARDRLRSGSTDTQYF	TGCAGTGCTAGAGACCGACTACGGAGCGGGAGCACAGATACGCAGTATTTT
.	TRBV7-2	TRBJ2-7	many	CASSLGTWAYEQYF	TGTGCCAGCAGCTTAGGGACTTGGGCCTACGAGCAGTACTTC
.	TRBV5-1	TRBJ1-6	.	CASSPRGLNNSPLHF	TGCGCCAGCAGCCCGCGGGGGCTGAATAATTCACCCCTCCACTTT
TRBD1	TRBV18	TRBJ2-7	few	CASSPNRGSYEQYF	TGTGCCAGCTCACCAAACAGGGGTAGCTACGAGCAGTACTTC
.	TRBV29-1	TRBJ2-7	.	CSVEEENSYEQYF	TGCAGCGTTGAAGAGGAGAACTCCTACGAGCAGTACTTC
.	TRBV6-2/TRBV6-3	TRBJ2-1	few	CASNPRDYNEQFF	TGTGCCAGCAACCCCCGCGACTACAATGAGCAGTTCTTC
.	TRBV6-6	TRBJ1-5	.	CASRVSTFNQPQHF	TGTGCCAGCAGAGTATCAACATTTAATCAGCCCCAGCATTTT
.	TRBV11-2	TRBJ2-2	.	CASSLAFTGELFF	TGTGCCAGCAGCTTAGCCTTCACCGGGGAGCTGTTTTTT
.	TRBV20-1	TRBJ2-1	.	CSASDRRQFF	TGCAGTGCTAGTGATCGAAGGCAGTTCTTC
.	TRBV27	TRBJ1-2	.	CASSPGQRIYGYTF	TGTGCCAGCAGTCCTGGACAGAGAATCTATGGCTACACCTTC
TRBD1	TRBV12-3/TRBV12-4	TRBJ2-1	.	CASRPGTENEQFF	TGTGCCAGCAGACCCGGGACAGAAAATGAGCAGTTCTTC
.	TRBV12-3/TRBV12-4	TRBJ1-3	many	CASSLIGNTIYF	TGTGCCAGCAGTTTAATTGGAAACACCATATATTTT
.	TRBV6-5	TRBJ2-2	few	CASSYSGNTGELFF	TGTGCCAGCAGTTATTCAGGGAACACCGGGGAGCTGTTTTTT
.	TRBV7-8	TRBJ2-1	.	CASSLGGSNSRFF	TGTGCCAGCAGCTTAGGGGGGTCAAACTCTCGGTTCTTC
.	TRBV6-6	TRBJ2-3	.	CASTPPPLGTDTQYF	TGTGCCAGCACGCCACCCCCCCTCGGCACAGATACGCAGTATTTT
.	TRBV7-2	TRBJ2-7	few	CASSRRLVDEQYF	TGTGCCAGCAGCCGACGACTAGTAGACGAGCAGTACTTC
.	TRBV12-3/TRBV12-4	TRBJ2-1	once	CASSLFEKLTYNEQFF	TGTGCCAGCAGTTTGTTCGAGAAGCTTACCTACAATGAGCAGTTCTTC
.	TRBV20-1	TRBJ1-1	.	CSARVYTGNTEAFF	TGCAGTGCTAGGGTTTATACGGGGAACACTGAAGCTTTCTTT
.	TRBV20-1	TRBJ1-2	.	CSATRGNGYTF	TGCAGTGCTACTAGGGGCAATGGCTACACCTTC
.	TRBV20-1	TRBJ1-1	.	CSADWEAFF	TGCAGTGCTGACTGGGAAGCTTTCTTT
.	TRBV10-3	TRBJ1-2	.	CAISDPFRNPYGYTF	TGTGCCATCAGTGACCCGTTCCGGAACCCTTATGGCTACACCTTC
.	TRBV7-2	TRBJ2-1	few	CASRAGGATYNEQFF	TGTGCCAGCCGCGCAGGGGGGGCGACCTACAATGAGCAGTTCTTC
.	TRBV20-1	TRBJ1-2	.	CSARSSANYGYTF	TGCAGTGCTAGGTCCAGCGCCAACTATGGCTACACCTTC
.	TRBV19	TRBJ1-5	.	CASRGRGDQPQHF	TGTGCCAGTAGGGGCCGGGGGGATCAGCCCCAGCATTTT
TRBD2	TRBV6-2/TRBV6-3	TRBJ2-7	.	CASSQVGGSSYEQYF	TGTGCCAGCAGCCAAGTGGGCGGGAGCTCCTACGAGCAGTACTTC
TRBD2	TRBV7-6	TRBJ2-5	many	CASSGTSGRRETQYF	TGTGCCAGCAGCGGGACTAGCGGGAGGAGGGAGACCCAGTACTTC
.	TRBV20-1	TRBJ2-7	.	CSVETGTFGEQYF	TGCAGTGTTGAAACCGGGACCTTCGGCGAGCAGTACTTC
.	TRBV20-1	TRBJ2-3	few	CSARGEPSTDTQYF	TGCAGTGCTAGAGGGGAGCCTAGCACAGATACGCAGTATTTT
.	TRBV20-1	TRBJ2-1	few	CSARDRASVSSYNEQFF	TGCAGTGCTAGAGATAGGGCTAGCGTTAGCTCCTACAATGAGCAGTTCTTC
TRBD1	TRBV12-3/TRBV12-4	TRBJ2-1	few	CASSLGGGTGRWNEQFF	TGTGCCAGCAGTTTGGGAGGCGGGACAGGGAGGTGGAATGAGCAGTTCTTC
.	TRBV12-3/TRBV12-4	TRBJ2-5	.	CASSPPVGETQYF	TGTGCCAGCAGTCCGCCAGTCGGAGAGACCCAGTACTTC
TRBD1	TRBV7-2	TRBJ1-2	many	CASSLAGTESLYGYTF	TGTGCCAGCAGCTTAGCCGGGACAGAAAGTCTCTATGGCTACACCTTC